A selection of T cell receptor beta chains follows, all from one sample in a study of T cells after yellow fever vaccination. TCRdb used MiXCR to reprocess the 5' RACE reads, holding one entry per CDR3 protein. The table lists about 330,000 distinct CDR3 sequences, about 6.6% of them singletons, with roughly a sixth in the top ten. This specimen was PBMCs, taken more than 40 days after the first yellow fever vaccination. The source of these receptors is a young man who received the YFV17D yellow fever vaccine. CDR3s include the opening cysteine and the closing phenylalanine or tryptophan. Fields, in order: D gene, CDR3 length, V gene, clone size, J gene, CDR3 protein, CDR3 DNA. D genes are given only for firm matches. Clone size, where shown, is once, few, many, or a class for clones that have expanded.

d_gene: NA; len: 13; v_gene: TRBV4-1; abundance: many; j_gene: TRBJ2-1; CDR3aa: CASSQEGLYEQFF; CDR3nt: TGCGCCAGCAGCCAAGAAGGTCTATATGAGCAGTTCTTC
d_gene: NA; len: 13; v_gene: TRBV20-1; abundance: few; j_gene: TRBJ2-1; CDR3aa: CSAYYHENNEQFF; CDR3nt: TGCAGTGCCTACTACCACGAGAACAATGAGCAGTTCTTC
d_gene: NA; len: 16; v_gene: TRBV7-3; abundance: few; j_gene: TRBJ2-5; CDR3aa: CASSLNGWGVQETQYF; CDR3nt: TGTGCCAGCAGCTTAAACGGGTGGGGGGTACAAGAGACCCAGTACTTC
d_gene: TRBD1; len: 13; v_gene: TRBV29-1; abundance: few; j_gene: TRBJ2-5; CDR3aa: CSVDGTGVATQYF; CDR3nt: TGCAGCGTTGACGGGACAGGGGTGGCGACCCAGTACTTC
d_gene: NA; len: 10; v_gene: TRBV23-1; abundance: few; j_gene: TRBJ2-5; CDR3aa: CARDEETQYF; CDR3nt: TGCGCCAGGGACGAAGAGACCCAGTACTTC
d_gene: NA; len: 15; v_gene: TRBV4-2; abundance: few; j_gene: TRBJ2-5; CDR3aa: CASTRGSGRKETQYF; CDR3nt: TGTGCCAGCACCCGCGGGTCAGGTAGAAAAGAGACCCAGTACTTC
d_gene: TRBD2; len: 12; v_gene: TRBV6-5; abundance: many; j_gene: TRBJ2-1; CDR3aa: CASTYGGNEQFF; CDR3nt: TGTGCCAGCACCTACGGGGGGAATGAGCAGTTCTTC
d_gene: NA; len: 15; v_gene: TRBV6-2/TRBV6-3; abundance: NA; j_gene: TRBJ1-2; CDR3aa: CASSHLRDRIYGYTF; CDR3nt: TGTGCCAGCAGTCACCTCAGGGATCGGATCTATGGCTACACCTTC
d_gene: NA; len: 13; v_gene: TRBV10-3; abundance: few; j_gene: TRBJ2-3; CDR3aa: CAITVAPGDTQYF; CDR3nt: TGTGCCATAACCGTCGCCCCGGGGGATACGCAGTATTTT
d_gene: NA; len: 13; v_gene: TRBV7-2; abundance: many; j_gene: TRBJ2-7; CDR3aa: CASSAGTPYEQYF; CDR3nt: TGTGCCAGCAGCGCCGGGACACCCTACGAGCAGTACTTC
d_gene: NA; len: 14; v_gene: TRBV7-9; abundance: NA; j_gene: TRBJ1-1; CDR3aa: CASSPAGGNTEAFF; CDR3nt: TGTGCCAGCAGCCCAGCGGGGGGGAACACTGAAGCTTTCTTT
d_gene: TRBD1; len: 16; v_gene: TRBV7-9; abundance: NA; j_gene: TRBJ1-1; CDR3aa: CARGVLDRDRETEAFF; CDR3nt: TGTGCCAGGGGGGTACTAGACCGGGACAGGGAGACTGAAGCTTTCTTT
d_gene: NA; len: 13; v_gene: TRBV7-8; abundance: NA; j_gene: TRBJ2-1; CDR3aa: CASSVESYNEQFF; CDR3nt: TGTGCCAGCAGCGTGGAGTCCTACAATGAGCAGTTCTTC
d_gene: NA; len: 15; v_gene: TRBV7-6; abundance: NA; j_gene: TRBJ2-2; CDR3aa: CASSSYPKGTGELFF; CDR3nt: TGTGCCAGCAGCTCTTATCCAAAGGGGACCGGGGAGCTGTTTTTT
d_gene: NA; len: 14; v_gene: TRBV30; abundance: NA; j_gene: TRBJ2-1; CDR3aa: CAWKIDPTYNEQFF; CDR3nt: TGTGCCTGGAAAATTGATCCTACCTACAATGAGCAGTTCTTC
d_gene: NA; len: 15; v_gene: TRBV15; abundance: NA; j_gene: TRBJ1-3; CDR3aa: CATSRDAGAGNTIYF; CDR3nt: TGTGCCACCAGCAGAGACGCAGGGGCTGGAAACACCATATATTTT
d_gene: NA; len: 14; v_gene: TRBV5-1; abundance: few; j_gene: TRBJ2-5; CDR3aa: CASSLDAPGETQYF; CDR3nt: TGCGCCAGCAGCTTGGACGCCCCGGGGGAGACCCAGTACTTC
d_gene: NA; len: 12; v_gene: TRBV5-1; abundance: NA; j_gene: TRBJ2-5; CDR3aa: CASSLMAETQYF; CDR3nt: TGCGCCAGCAGCTTGATGGCTGAGACCCAGTACTTC
d_gene: TRBD2; len: 16; v_gene: TRBV29-1; abundance: few; j_gene: TRBJ2-5; CDR3aa: CSVTGLAGGLGETQYF; CDR3nt: TGCAGCGTTACGGGACTAGCGGGGGGGCTAGGAGAGACCCAGTACTTC
d_gene: NA; len: 14; v_gene: TRBV7-9; abundance: NA; j_gene: TRBJ1-1; CDR3aa: CASSSMGGDTEAFF; CDR3nt: TGTGCCAGCAGCTCTATGGGGGGGGACACTGAAGCTTTCTTT
d_gene: NA; len: 16; v_gene: TRBV5-1; abundance: NA; j_gene: TRBJ1-1; CDR3aa: CASSWGGRGRNTEAFF; CDR3nt: TGCGCCAGCAGCTGGGGGGGCAGGGGCCGAAACACTGAAGCTTTCTTT
d_gene: TRBD1; len: 13; v_gene: TRBV29-1; abundance: many; j_gene: TRBJ2-5; CDR3aa: CSATQGAGKTQYF; CDR3nt: TGCAGCGCAACACAGGGGGCAGGAAAGACCCAGTACTTC
d_gene: NA; len: 13; v_gene: TRBV20-1; abundance: NA; j_gene: TRBJ1-4; CDR3aa: CSAKGGAIEKLFF; CDR3nt: TGCAGTGCTAAAGGGGGTGCTATTGAAAAACTGTTTTTT
d_gene: NA; len: 17; v_gene: TRBV7-8; abundance: few; j_gene: TRBJ2-1; CDR3aa: CASSLDPTFSSYNEQFF; CDR3nt: TGTGCCAGCAGCTTAGATCCCACTTTTAGCTCCTACAATGAGCAGTTCTTC
d_gene: NA; len: 15; v_gene: TRBV5-1; abundance: few; j_gene: TRBJ2-3; CDR3aa: CASSLGSARPDTQYF; CDR3nt: TGCGCCAGCAGCTTGGGTAGTGCTCGACCGGATACGCAGTATTTT